This T cell receptor (beta chain) was captured by sequencing in a study of patients and donors after allogeneic stem cell transplantation. This clonotype showed up many times. CDR3 length: 17 amino acids. Germline-derived CDR1 and CDR2 are WNHNN and SYGVQD (reference sequence). V shed 2 bases and J 3 bases; nucleotides not matched to a gene: 6. TCRdb processed the RT-PCR reads anew with MiXCR; each CDR3 protein has one entry. Here the sample spans 57,000 or so distinct CDR3 sequences, roughly 13% being singletons. The genes are TRBV10-1 and TRBJ2-3; 12 nucleotides align to TRBD2. Input material: blood, either unsorted or a sorted T cell fraction (not recorded which). The receptor was isolated from a human donor who was either an allogeneic HSCT recipient or a stem cell or donor lymphocyte infusion donor (not recorded which). It is not recorded whose cells these are; they may come from a transplant donor. The CDR3 sequence is CASSENLAGGPTDTQYF. CDR3 bases: TGCGCCAGCAGTGAGAACCTAGCGGGAGGGCCGACAGATACGCAGTATTTT.